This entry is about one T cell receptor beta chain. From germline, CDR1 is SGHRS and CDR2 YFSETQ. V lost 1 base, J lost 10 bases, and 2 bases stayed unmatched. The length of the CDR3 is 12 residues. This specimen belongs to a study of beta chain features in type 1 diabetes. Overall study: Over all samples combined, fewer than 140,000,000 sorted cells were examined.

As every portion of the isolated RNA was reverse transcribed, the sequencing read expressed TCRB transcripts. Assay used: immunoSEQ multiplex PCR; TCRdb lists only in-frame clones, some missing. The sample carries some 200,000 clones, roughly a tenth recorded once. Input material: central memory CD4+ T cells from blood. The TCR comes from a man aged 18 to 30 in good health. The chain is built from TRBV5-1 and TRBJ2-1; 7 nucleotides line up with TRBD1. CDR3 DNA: TGCGCCAGCAGCTTGCCGACAGGGGAGCAGTTCTTC. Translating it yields CASSLPTGEQFF.